One and the same sample provided the 26 T cell receptor beta chains below, sequenced in a study of blood T cell repertoires in COVID-19. Sequenced by immunoSEQ multiplex PCR; TCRdb stores in-frame clones only, minus some. The sample shows about 46,000 clones, about 87% of them seen only once. Sequencing input: peripheral blood. The receptors originated from a man aged 45-65 years with acute or convalescent COVID-19.

V usage is TRBV7-2 and J usage is TRBJ1-1, with a possible D match to TRBD1 (6 bases). This CDR3 is built from 13 residues. Per the germline V gene, CDR1 is SGHTA and CDR2 is FQGNSA. V dropped 4 bases and J dropped 7 bases, with 13 bases sitting between them. The CDR3 sequence is CASSWKGESEAFF. DNA for the CDR3: TGTGCCAGCAGCTGGAAGGGGGAGAGTGAAGCTTTCTTT.

The rearrangement links TRBV28 to TRBJ2-2; a weak D match, TRBD1 (6 bases). This CDR3 contains 14 residues. V lost 4 bases, J lost 3 bases, and 9 bases lay in between. Germline CDR1 MDHEN, CDR2 SYDVKM. DNA for the CDR3: TGTGCCAGCAGTTCTGGACAGTACACCGGGGAGCTGTTTTTT. Translation: CASSSGQYTGELFF.

The V gene is TRBV7-9, the J gene TRBJ1-1; no definite D call. Germline V gives CDR1 SEHNR, CDR2 FQNEAQ (reference sequence). The CDR3 length is 12 residues. Between the trimmed V and J ends, which lost 1 base and 4 bases, there was a span of 4 bases. The CDR3: CASSLGLTEAFF. The CDR3 DNA is TGTGCCAGCAGCTTAGGACTCACTGAAGCTTTCTTT.

V gene TRBV2 combines with J gene TRBJ1-4; no clear D. The germline V gene has CDR1 SNHLY and CDR2 FYNNEI. V lost 0 bases and J 13 bases, leaving 6 bases between the germline ends. The CDR3 is 11 residues long. DNA of the CDR3: TGTGCCAGCAGTGAAGCTGGCGGACTGTTTTTT. Its protein is CASSEAGGLFF.

This chain links TRBV27 with TRBJ2-1, with no clear D. The CDR3 covers 14 residues. Trimming pared 2 bases from V and 7 bases from J, leaving 12 bases between. CDR1 is MNHEY, CDR2 SMNVEV, per germline (reference sequence). The CDR3 sequence is CASSLGNGANEQFF. CDR3 in DNA: TGTGCCAGCAGTTTAGGAAACGGAGCAAATGAGCAGTTCTTC.

J is TRBJ1-1 and V is TRBV12-3 or TRBV12-4, with 10 positions matching TRBD1. CDR3 size: 13 residues. J was trimmed by 9 bases and V by 6 bases; bases with no gene match: 7. CDR3 region: CASREDRGLKAFF. The CDR3, as DNA: TGTGCCAGCAGAGAAGACAGGGGGCTGAAAGCTTTCTTT.

This rearrangement joins TRBV7-3 to TRBJ2-1, with 7 bases lining up with TRBD1. Germline CDR1 reads SGHTA; CDR2 reads FQGTGA. The junction had 7 bases not matched to a gene; V was cut back by 2 bases and J by 6 bases. The CDR3 consists of 15 residues. This CDR3 reads CASSLDRALGNEQFF. The DNA of the CDR3 is TGTGCCAGCAGCTTAGACAGGGCGTTAGGCAATGAGCAGTTCTTC.

The chain recombines TRBV30 with TRBJ1-2; D ambiguous. V was pared by 0 bases and J by 3 bases, with 11 bases between. The CDR3 covers 14 residues. Germline-derived CDR1 and CDR2 are GTSNPN and SVGIG (reference sequence). CDR3 loop: CAWSVQLGDYGYTF. DNA of the CDR3: TGTGCCTGGAGTGTACAGTTGGGAGACTATGGCTACACCTTC.

V usage is TRBV3-1 (or the pseudogene TRBV3-2) and J usage is TRBJ1-6; no clear D gene. Trimming left V 2 bases short and J 7 bases short, with 6 bases between. Germline lookup yields CDR1 LGHDT and CDR2 YNNKEL (reference sequence). This CDR3 contains 13 residues. CDR3 residues: CASSQSGNSPLHF. CDR3 in DNA: TGTGCCAGCAGCCAATCGGGGAATTCACCCCTCCACTTT.

The V and J genes are TRBV5-8 and TRBJ2-7; D remains ambiguous. The CDR3 totals 11 residues. V lost 0 bases and J 5 bases, leaving 3 bases between the germline ends. CDR1 is SGHTS, CDR2 YDEGEE, per germline. CDR3 coding DNA: TGTGCCAGCAGCTTGGGAGACGAGCAGTACTTC. Translation gives CASSLGDEQYF.

The rearrangement uses TRBV24-1 and TRBJ1-1, with D possibly TRBD1 on 6 matching bases. The CDR3 consists of 13 residues. The germline CDR1 and CDR2 sequences are KGHDR and SFDVKD. V dropped 1 base and J dropped 9 bases, with 11 bases sitting between them. In nucleotides, the CDR3 is TGTGCCACCAGTGATTTAGACAGGTCCCAAGCTTTCTTT. As protein: CATSDLDRSQAFF.

V is TRBV11-2 and J is TRBJ2-1; the match to TRBD2 covers 12 bases. This CDR3 has 17 residues. The ends lost 2 bases at V and 9 bases at J; junction bases unmatched: 11. Germline-derived CDR1 and CDR2 are SGHAT and FQNNGV. The CDR3 coding sequence is TGTGCCAGCAGCTTAAAGAGACTAGCGGGAGTTGGGGGTGAGCAGTTCTTC. Translated, it gives CASSLKRLAGVGGEQFF.

In this sample, this clone turned up once. The junction departs from germline at one end; a sequencing error may be responsible. This specimen includes other DNA sequences encoding the same CDR3. The rearrangement uses TRBV4-2 and TRBJ1-6; D may be TRBD1 (5 bases). Germline CDR1 reads LGHNA; CDR2 reads YNFKEQ. The CDR3 totals 15 residues. The CDR3 DNA reads TGTGCCAGCAGCCAAGATCAGGGCGACGATTCACCCCTTCACTTT. Its translation: CASSQDQGDDSPLHF.

This chain joins TRBV19 and TRBJ2-3; 8 nucleotides line up with TRBD2. The length of the CDR3 is 15 residues. Germline CDR1 LNHDA, CDR2 SQIVND (reference sequence). After removal of 3 bases from V and 0 bases from J, the junction contained 2 bases not matched to a gene. CDR3 loop: CASSISSGSTDTQYF. CDR3 in DNA: TGTGCCAGTAGTATTTCTAGCGGGAGCACAGATACGCAGTATTTT. Full variable domain (outside the CDR3, taken from reference TRBV19 and TRBJ2-3): DGGITQSPKYLFRKEGQNVTLSCEQNLNHDAMYWYRQDPGQGLRLIYYSQIVNDFQKGDIAEGYSVSREKKESFPLTVTSAQKNPTAFYLCASSISSGSTDTQYFGPGTRLTVL.

The chain couples TRBV29-1 to TRBJ1-2; 7 nucleotides line up with TRBD1. This CDR3 comprises 13 residues. CDR1 is SQVTM and CDR2 is ANQGSEA in the germline V gene. With V trimmed by 6 bases and J by 2 bases, 6 bases remained unmatched. CDR3 sequence (DNA): TGCAGCGTCCTTACAGGGGCCAACTATGGCTACACCTTC. Residues: CSVLTGANYGYTF.

J is TRBJ1-2 and V is TRBV6-5, with D unclear. This CDR3 spans 12 amino acids. The ends were cut back, 10 bases at V and 3 bases at J, with 12 bases in the middle. CDR1 is MNHEY, CDR2 SVGAGI, per germline. CDR3 residues: CAINSGDYGYTF. CDR3 in DNA: TGTGCCATCAACAGCGGGGACTATGGCTACACCTTC.

This chain connects TRBV6-5 to TRBJ1-5, with TRBD1 as a possible D gene (6 bases). Trimming stripped 2 bases from V and 4 bases from J, with 12 bases between. The length of the CDR3 is 15 residues. Germline V gives CDR1 MNHEY, CDR2 SVGAGI. CDR3 loop: CASSYGGQGNQPQHF. The CDR3 bases are TGTGCCAGCAGTTACGGGGGCCAGGGAAATCAGCCCCAGCATTTT.

The genes are TRBV23-1 and TRBJ1-1; 7 bases line up with TRBD1. TRBV23-1 falls under the ORF class, with uncertain function. With 1 base clipped from V and 4 bases from J, the junction kept 18 bases outside the gene matches. This CDR3 has 19 residues. CDR3: CASSQCIRRQGSKSTEAFF. In DNA, the CDR3 is TGCGCCAGCAGTCAATGCATACGGAGACAGGGTAGCAAGAGCACTGAAGCTTTCTTT.

The chain recombines TRBV7-9 with TRBJ2-7, with D tentatively TRBD2 (5 bases). Germline CDR1 SEHNR, CDR2 FQNEAQ (reference sequence). V was pared by 1 base and J by 3 bases, with 13 bases between. This CDR3 region has 15 residues. CDR3 DNA: TGTGCCAGCAGCTTAGGGCAGTCACTAGTCTACGAGCAGTACTTC. It translates to CASSLGQSLVYEQYF.

This clone was picked up a small number of times. The rearrangement links TRBV19 to TRBJ1-4; 7 nucleotides match TRBD1. The CDR3 consists of 14 residues. The germline V gene encodes CDR1 LNHDA and CDR2 SQIVND (reference sequence). V was pared by 7 bases and J by 7 bases, with 9 bases of the junction left unmatched. The CDR3 DNA follows: TGTGCCAGTACCGAAGACAGGGTTGGTGAAAAACTGTTTTTT. Translation: CASTEDRVGEKLFF.

The J gene is TRBJ2-3, the V gene TRBV13; 13 nucleotides line up with TRBD2. Germline lookup yields CDR1 PRHDT and CDR2 FYEKMQ (reference sequence). After removal of 5 bases from V and 7 bases from J, the junction contained 12 bases not matched to a gene. The CDR3 runs to 17 residues. CDR3 nucleotide sequence: TGTGCCAGCAGCCGAGCCTACACTAGCGGGGGGGCACATACGCAGTATTTT. Its protein product is CASSRAYTSGGAHTQYF.

V gene TRBV6-2 or TRBV6-3 combines with J gene TRBJ2-4; D is unresolved. The CDR3 runs to 14 residues. Germline assignment: CDR1 MNHEY and CDR2 SVGEGT. The germline V and J ends were trimmed by 6 bases and 9 bases, with 18 bases remaining between them. CDR3 sequence: CASSRLQPSGIQYF. The CDR3, as DNA: TGTGCCAGCAGCCGCTTACAGCCAAGTGGCATTCAGTACTTC.

The chain carries TRBV12-5 and TRBJ1-5; 9 nucleotides agree with TRBD1. V was pared by 3 bases and J by 7 bases, with 7 bases of the junction left unmatched. The germline V gene has CDR1 LGHNT and CDR2 FRNRAP. The CDR3 spans 15 residues. The CDR3, as DNA: TGTGCTAGTGGTTTTGGGGACAGGGACCGACAGCCCCAGCATTTT. As protein: CASGFGDRDRQPQHF.

This clone was counted between two and nine times. J is TRBJ2-3 and V is TRBV15, with 10 bases identical to TRBD2. Trimming cost V 3 bases and J 6 bases; bases outside gene matches: 15. Per the germline V gene, CDR1 is LNHNV and CDR2 is YYDKDF (reference sequence). The CDR3 sequence is 18 residues long. The DNA of the CDR3 is TGTGCCACCAGCAGGGATATAGCGGGAGGTTCCCCGGGGGATACGCAGTATTTT. Translating it yields CATSRDIAGGSPGDTQYF.

The chain employs TRBV7-3 and TRBJ2-5; a weak D match, TRBD2 (6 bases). CDR1 and CDR2 (germline): SGHTA, FQGTGA. V was pared by 1 base and J by 1 base, with 10 bases between. CDR3 length: 15 amino acids. The CDR3 protein is CASSLIAAVQETQYF. The CDR3, as DNA: TGTGCCAGCAGCTTAATAGCGGCAGTCCAAGAGACCCAGTACTTC.

The V call is TRBV5-1, the J call TRBJ1-2; a possible D gene is TRBD1 (6 bases). The CDR3 contains 14 residues. V was cut by 0 bases and J by 6 bases, with 12 bases left in between. Germline CDR1 reads SGHRS; CDR2 reads YFSETQ. The CDR3, as DNA: TGCGCCAGCAGCTTGGAACAGGGAAAAGATGGCTACACCTTC. Translated: CASSLEQGKDGYTF.